This is a list of T cell receptor beta chains from one sample in a study of blood T cell repertoires in COVID-19. Clones were read by immunoSEQ multiplex PCR, and TCRdb kept only the in-frame ones, dropping some. Here the sample spans some 200,000 clones, about 91% being singletons. Sequenced input: peripheral blood. The receptors here all came from a man aged 25 to 45 with acute or convalescent COVID-19. Both conserved end residues are part of each CDR3. D genes are given only for firm matches. Size tells how often a clone was seen (once, few, many) or the class of an expanded clone, and some rows leave it out.

j_call d_call v_call clone_size cdr3_nt cdr3_aa
TRBJ2-4 . TRBV21-1 . TGTGCCAGCAGCAAACTAGCGGGAGTAGAGTCACCGGCGACAGCCAAAAACATTCAGTACTTC CASSKLAGVESPATAKNIQYF
TRBJ2-7 TRBD2 TRBV5-1 once TGCGCCAGCAGCTTGGTTAGCGGGGGGATTACGGAGCAGTACTTC CASSLVSGGITEQYF
TRBJ1-1 . TRBV5-6 . TGTGCCAGCAGCTTGTCGGGGTACACTGAAGCTTTCTTT CASSLSGYTEAFF
TRBJ2-5 . TRBV5-1 . TGCGCCAGCAGCTTTGGCAGGGCAAGGGAGACCCAGTACTTC CASSFGRARETQYF
TRBJ2-5 TRBD2 TRBV30 . TGTGCCTGGAGTCCGGGACTAGCGGGGGGGCAAGAGACCCAGTACTTC CAWSPGLAGGQETQYF
TRBJ2-5 . TRBV19 once TGTGCCAGTGGACAGTTTTACCAAGAGACCCAGTACTTC CASGQFYQETQYF
TRBJ2-3 . TRBV24-1 . TGTGCCACCGCGGGCCCAGGGAAGGGGGGGAGCCCAGATACGCAGTATTTT CATAGPGKGGSPDTQYF
TRBJ1-6 . TRBV6-5 . TGTGCCACCTCACAGAGTAATAATTCACCCCTCCACTTT CATSQSNNSPLHF
TRBJ1-3 . TRBV4-1 . TGCGCCAGCAGCCAAGATGTGGGGGGGAGGGCTGGAAACACCATATATTTT CASSQDVGGRAGNTIYF
TRBJ2-4 . TRBV28 . TGTGCCAGCAGTGGTTGGACACTAGCCAAAAACATTCAGTACTTC CASSGWTLAKNIQYF
TRBJ2-7 TRBD2 TRBV7-9 . TGTGCCAGCAGCTTAGCGCTGGCTAGCGGGAAGTACGAGCAGTACTTC CASSLALASGKYEQYF
TRBJ2-5 . TRBV6-6 once TGTGCCAGCAGTTACGACGCCGGTAGGGGAGAGACCCAGTACTTC CASSYDAGRGETQYF
TRBJ1-1 TRBD1 TRBV5-4 . TGTGCCAGCAGCTTAGGGGGGACAGGGAACACTGAAGCTTTCTTT CASSLGGTGNTEAFF
TRBJ1-5 . TRBV2 . TGTGCCAGCAGTGAAGCCCGGGTAAATCTCCAATATAGCAATCAGCCCCAGCATTTT CASSEARVNLQYSNQPQHF
TRBJ2-7 TRBD1 TRBV7-9 . TGTGCCAGCAGCTTATCAGGGGGATCAAGCTACGAGCAGTACTTC CASSLSGGSSYEQYF
TRBJ2-7 . TRBV19 . TGTGCCAGTAGTACTGGACAGATAGCCTACGAGCAGTACTTC CASSTGQIAYEQYF
TRBJ1-5 TRBD1 TRBV5-4 . TGTGCCAGCAGCCTAGGGACAGGGTTAGGTCAGCCCCAGCATTTT CASSLGTGLGQPQHF
TRBJ1-6 . TRBV28 . TGTGCCAGCAGTAGACAGAGCTCCTATAATTCACCCCTCCACTTT CASSRQSSYNSPLHF
TRBJ1-1 . TRBV6-5 once TGTGCCAGCAGTCGGCAGGGGAACACTGAAGCTTTCTTT CASSRQGNTEAFF
TRBJ1-1 TRBD1 TRBV5-1 . TGCGCCAGCAGCTGGCGGGACAGGGACGCTGAAGCTTTCTTT CASSWRDRDAEAFF
TRBJ1-1 . TRBV5-1 once TGCGCCAGCAGCCTCGAAAATGGAGGGTATGCTGAAGCTTTCTTT CASSLENGGYAEAFF
TRBJ1-2 . TRBV12-5 . TGTGCTAGTGGTTCAGTGGTAGGGGAATCCTATGGCTACACCTTC CASGSVVGESYGYTF
TRBJ1-2 . TRBV9 few TGTGCCAGCAGCGTAGCAGAGGGCACAAACTATGGCTACACCTTC CASSVAEGTNYGYTF
TRBJ2-1 TRBD2 TRBV14 . TGTGCCAGCAGCTCAGCGGGAGGGCTCAATGAGCAGTTCTTC CASSSAGGLNEQFF
TRBJ2-7 . TRBV30 . TGTGCCTGGGGCCGTGTGGCGCGGACCTACGAGCAGTACTTC CAWGRVARTYEQYF
TRBJ1-3 . TRBV7-3 . TGTGCCAGCAGCTTACACGGCTCTGGAAACACCATATATTTT CASSLHGSGNTIYF
TRBJ1-5 . TRBV4-1 . TGCGCCAGCAGCCAAGATCGGGGGGGGCCCCAGCATTTT CASSQDRGGPQHF
TRBJ2-7 . TRBV6-6 . TGTGCCAGCAGTTATGGAGTCTCCTACGAGCAGTACTTC CASSYGVSYEQYF
TRBJ2-1 TRBD1 TRBV5-4 . TGTGCCAGCAGCTCGGGACAGGCAGGTCACAATGAGCAGTTCTTC CASSSGQAGHNEQFF
TRBJ2-2 TRBD1 TRBV7-3 . TGTGCCAGCAGCTTACCCGACCGGGACAGGGTGAACACCGGGGAGCTGTTTTTT CASSLPDRDRVNTGELFF
TRBJ2-1 TRBD1 TRBV10-1 . TGCGCCAGCAGCGCGGGACAGGGGGCGTACAATGAGCAGTTCTTC CASSAGQGAYNEQFF
TRBJ1-1 . TRBV28 . TGTGCCAGTCCGCCGGCCCTAGGAGCTGAAGCTTTCTTT CASPPALGAEAFF
TRBJ1-2 . TRBV19 . TGTGCCAGTAGTGTTTCTCGACAGATCTATGGCTACACCTTC CASSVSRQIYGYTF
TRBJ1-5 TRBD1 TRBV19 . TGTGCCAGTAGTATGGGACAGTCTAGCTTTCAGCCCCAGCATTTT CASSMGQSSFQPQHF
TRBJ2-3 . TRBV7-9 . TGTGCCAGCTTCAGGGCAGGGAGCACAGATACGCAGTATTTT CASFRAGSTDTQYF
TRBJ1-1 . TRBV5-5 . TGTGCCAGCAGACCCCCGGGACTGCTTGAGGTTGAAGCTTTCTTT CASRPPGLLEVEAFF
TRBJ1-1 . TRBV28 once TGTGCCAGCAGTTTGATTAGCAGGGGCGCTGAAGCTTTCTTT CASSLISRGAEAFF
TRBJ1-2 TRBD1 TRBV10-3 . TGTGCCAGCGCGTACGGGACAGACTATGGCTACACCTTC CASAYGTDYGYTF
TRBJ1-6 TRBD1 TRBV7-9 . TGTGCCAGCAGCTCGGGACAGGCTAATTCACCCCTCCACTTT CASSSGQANSPLHF
TRBJ1-3 TRBD1 TRBV7-8 . TGTGCCAGCAGACGAACAGGGGGCTCTGGAAACACCATATATTTT CASRRTGGSGNTIYF